What follows are 31 T cell receptor delta chains derived from one specimen sequenced in a study of Vδ1+ human thymocytes. Sequences come from RNA converted to cDNA by reverse transcription. Multiplex PCR used pooled V-gene forward primers and a constant-region reverse primer to amplify CDR3s. TCRdb re-analyzed the multiplex PCR reads via CATT. The sample lists around 23,000 delta-chain clones; 6.5% to 8% were seen once. The antigens for these receptors are not known. Findings of the study overall: Thymic TRG and TRD repertoires appeared highly polyclonal.

Sequencing input: Vdelta1+ gamma-delta thymocytes from the thymus. Subset described: FACS-sorted CD3+ TCRalphabeta- TCRVdelta1+ TCRVdelta2- thymocytes. The receptors were gathered from a girl in the first two years of life who had congenital heart surgery.

This clone was counted only a few times. The chain couples TRDV1 to TRDJ1, with TRDD2 as a possible D gene (5 bases). Trimming took off 2 bases at V and 0 bases at J, with 19 bases between the two ends. This CDR3 spans 18 amino acids. Germline V CDR1 and CDR2: TSWWSYY, QGS. The CDR3 here is CALGESRTLAFYTDKLIF. CDR3 in DNA: TGTGCTCTTGGGGAATCACGTACGTTAGCCTTCTACACCGATAAACTCATCTTT.

The table lists this clone with a few counts. The V gene is uncalled and the J gene is TRDJ1; TRDD3 is the table's D call and was not checked against the DNA. The CDR3 runs to 20 residues. CDR3 sequence (DNA): TGTGCTCTTGGGGCGGTACAACGGGGGGTGGGGGATACGGGATCCGATAAACTCATCTTT. As protein: CALGAVQRGVGDTGSDKLIF.

The chain links TRDV1 to TRDJ1; the D gene is possibly TRDD3 (6 bases). V was shortened by 0 bases and J by 4 bases, with 18 bases between the two germline ends. Germline CDR1 is TSWWSYY and CDR2 is QGS. The CDR3 has 17 amino acids. CDR3: CALGELPGNLGGDKLIF. The CDR3 region has the DNA TGTGCTCTTGGGGAACTGCCTGGTAACTTGGGGGGCGATAAACTCATCTTT.

This clone has just a few counts. This sequence joins TRDV1 and TRDJ1; 9 positions match TRDD3. The CDR3 is 20 amino acids. Per germline, CDR1 TSWWSYY and CDR2 QGS. V lost 3 bases and J lost 4; bases outside the gene matches: 21. CDR3 in amino acids: CALGEPISPGDTRFLDKLIF. The CDR3 region has the DNA TGTGCTCTTGGGGAGCCAATTTCCCCCGGGGATACGCGGTTCCTCGATAAACTCATCTTT.

A few counts support this clone. This chain connects TRDV1 to TRDJ1, with D perhaps matching TRDD3 (6 bases). The germline V and J ends were trimmed by 4 bases and 0 bases, with 30 bases remaining between them. Germline-derived CDR1 and CDR2 are TSWWSYY and QGS. CDR3 size: 21 residues. The CDR3 DNA is TGTGCTCTTGGGGCGAAATTAGGGGCACCCGACCTGGGGCGGTACACCGATAAACTCATCTTT. Translated, it gives CALGAKLGAPDLGRYTDKLIF.

This clone was seen a few times. This chain joins TRDV1 and TRDJ2, with D hard to call. This CDR3 region has 16 residues. From germline, CDR1 is TSWWSYY and CDR2 QGS. V was pared by 2 bases and J by 4 bases, with 14 bases between. For the CDR3, the DNA is TGTGCTCTTGGGGAAGAAGCCTCCTCCCCGACAGCACAACTCTTCTTT. Its translation: CALGEEASSPTAQLFF.

This chain connects TRDV1 to TRDJ1; D remains unclear. TCRdb lists no J gene, so it was determined here by aligning the DNA to germline. This CDR3 is 16 amino acids long. In germline, CDR1 is TSWWSYY, CDR2 QGS. The V end was cut by 0 bases, the J end by 0 bases, with 11 bases between. CDR3 sequence: CALGELRPRNTDKLIF. For the CDR3, the DNA is TGTGCTCTTGGGGAACTCAGACCCCGGAACACCGATAAACTCATCTTT.

The genes are TRDV1 and TRDJ1; TRDD3 is a possible D gene (6 bases). CDR1 and CDR2 from the germline V gene are TSWWSYY and QGS. The CDR3 runs 18 residues. Between the trimmed V and J ends, which lost 3 bases and 0 bases, there was a span of 20 bases. The CDR3, as DNA: TGTGCTCTTGGGGATAAGATATGGGGGGCTTCGTACACCGATAAACTCATCTTT. This codes for CALGDKIWGASYTDKLIF.

This clone occurred a few times. The rearrangement joins TRDV1 to TRDJ1; D remains ambiguous. The CDR3 has 17 residues. Germline V gives CDR1 TSWWSYY, CDR2 QGS. V was clipped by 1 base and J by 1 base, with 16 bases between them. This CDR3 reads CALGERSVRLATDKLIF. CDR3 nucleotides: TGTGCTCTTGGGGAACGGTCGGTCAGGCTGGCCACCGATAAACTCATCTTT.

This clone was found a few times. An end of the junction does not agree with germline; a read error may underlie this. The genes are TRDV1 and TRDJ1, with unresolved D. The CDR3 length is 20 residues. Germline CDR1 TSWWSYY, CDR2 QGS. The DNA of the CDR3 is TGTGCTCTTGGGACGCGTATCTCGTCTCCAATCGATTTGTGCACCGATGAACTCATCTTT. It specifies CALGTRISSPIDLCTDELIF.

This rearrangement joins TRDV1 to TRDJ1; TRDD3 matches at 13 bases. There are 21 residues in the CDR3. The trim removed 4 bases at V and 4 bases at J, leaving 21 bases unmatched. Germline values: CDR1 TSWWSYY, CDR2 QGS. Here the CDR3 reads CALGVPTRLYWGIRKVDKLIF. In nucleotides, the CDR3 is TGTGCTCTTGGGGTTCCTACTCGCTTGTACTGGGGGATACGCAAAGTCGATAAACTCATCTTT.

A remark on this clone: A junction boundary mismatches the germline segment, possibly from a read error. The gene calls are TRDV1 and TRDJ1, with 10 bases fitting TRDD3. Germline-derived CDR1 and CDR2 are TSWWSYY and QGS. This CDR3 has 20 amino acids. The CDR3 DNA is TGTGCTCTTGGGGAACCCCGCCTTCCTCACCCCTGGGGGATAGGGGATAGACTCATCTTT. Protein sequence: CALGEPRLPHPWGIGDRLIF.

A word on this clone: Germline and junction disagree at one end, which may indicate a read error. The chain has TRDV1 and TRDJ1, with 9 bases lining up with TRDD2. Germline CDR1 TSWWSYY, CDR2 QGS. CDR3 length: 22 residues. CDR3 loop: CALEERPSYVGPLGDYTDKLIF. The DNA for the CDR3 is TGTGCTCTTGAGGAACGCCCTTCCTACGTGGGTCCCCTTGGCGATTACACCGATAAACTCATCTTT.

This clone was detected only a few times. The rearrangement links TRDV2 to TRDJ1; 8 bases are shared with TRDD3. CDR3 length: 20 residues. V shed 3 bases and J 0 bases; nucleotides not matched to a gene: 20. Germline loops: CDR1 GEAIGNYY, CDR2 EKD. As DNA, the CDR3 is TGTGCCTGTGACGCCGGGGTGCGATTCTGGGGGACCTACTACACCGATAAACTCATCTTT. Residues: CACDAGVRFWGTYYTDKLIF.

In regard to this clone: A single base is all that separates this from a far larger clone, so a read error is likely. The J gene is TRDJ2, the V gene TRDV2; maybe TRDD3 (5 bases). The ends were cut back, 2 bases at V and 5 bases at J, with 11 bases in the middle. Per the germline V gene, CDR1 is GEAIGNYY and CDR2 is EKD. There are 14 residues in the CDR3. The CDR3 spells CACDILRDTAQLFF. The CDR3 DNA follows: TGTGCCTGTGACATACTGAGGGATACAGCACAACTCTTCTTT.

This clone was observed a handful of times. The chain employs TRDV1 and TRDJ1; 10 bases match TRDD3. The CDR3 consists of 17 residues. V was pared by 3 bases and J by 5 bases, with 12 bases of the junction left unmatched. Germline V lookup: CDR1 TSWWSYY, CDR2 QGS. CDR3 coding DNA: TGTGCTCTTGGGGATCCAACTGGGGGATTTGAGACTGATAAACTCATCTTT. Encoded protein: CALGDPTGGFETDKLIF.

The rearrangement uses TRDV1 and TRDJ1, with D maybe TRDD3 (6 bases). The CDR3 spans 13 residues. Germline-derived CDR1 and CDR2 are TSWWSYY and QGS. V was shortened by 5 bases and J by 8 bases, with 15 bases between the two germline ends. This CDR3 is CALGRRGTEKLIF. CDR3 DNA: TGTGCTCTTGGGCGTCGGGGGACAGAGAAACTCATCTTT.

This clone was seen a handful of times. Being one base from a much bigger clone, this may be a read error. V gene TRDV2 combines with J gene TRDJ2; 8 bases align to TRDD3. The CDR3 runs 17 residues. CDR1 and CDR2 from the germline V gene are GEAIGNYY and EKD. The CDR3 spells CACGALLGGHLAAQLFF. Written as DNA, the CDR3 is TGTGCCTGTGGAGCTTTACTGGGGGGACATTTGGCAGCACAACTCTTCTTT.

The table lists this clone with a few counts. The chain combines TRDV2 with TRDJ1; TRDD3 matches at 12 bases. In germline, CDR1 is GEAIGNYY, CDR2 EKD. V trimming: 3 bases; J trimming: 0 bases; junction bases outside the gene matches: 13. This CDR3 has 19 amino acids. The CDR3 DNA reads TGTGCCTGTGACCCCCCCTGGGGGATACGGAGAGGGTACACCGATAAACTCATCTTT. This translates into CACDPPWGIRRGYTDKLIF.

This clone was counted a few times. The J gene is TRDJ1, the V gene TRDV1; D is uncertain. There are 13 residues in the CDR3. Germline lookup yields CDR1 TSWWSYY and CDR2 QGS. V shed 6 bases and J shed 3 bases, with 11 bases lying between them. CDR3 amino acids: CALGTGSPDKLIF. CDR3 coding DNA: TGTGCTCTTGGTACGGGTTCGCCCGATAAACTCATCTTT.

This clone turned up a few times. A read error may account for a junction end that differs from germline. The chain links TRDV2 to TRDJ1; the D gene is possibly TRDD3 (7 bases). The CDR3 is 23 amino acids. Per germline, CDR1 GEAIGNYY and CDR2 EKD. In DNA form, the CDR3 reads TGTGCCTGTGCCACCTTTCGTATAAACCTTCCACACTGGGGAGAGAGCCACACCGATAAACTCATCTTT. Translating gives CACATFRINLPHWGESHTDKLIF.

The sample holds a few counts of this clone. The rearrangement uses TRDV1 and TRDJ1; D not certain. The V gene lost 0 bases and the J gene lost 0 bases, with 17 bases spanning the gap. The CDR3 loop spans 18 amino acids. Looked up from germline, CDR1 is TSWWSYY and CDR2 is QGS. This CDR3 reads CALGELHPRVSYTDKLIF. The CDR3, as DNA: TGTGCTCTTGGGGAACTTCACCCCAGGGTTTCTTACACCGATAAACTCATCTTT.

This clone ranks as medium-sized (0.01 to 0.1%). At the DNA level, this CDR3 is encoded by other sequences in the same sample as well. This chain uses TRDV1 with TRDJ1, with a tentative D call TRDD3 (7 bases). The V and J ends lost 7 bases and 2 bases respectively, with 20 bases between them. Germline values: CDR1 TSWWSYY, CDR2 QGS. This CDR3 is built from 16 residues. CDR3 coding DNA: TGTGCTCTTGCGATCCTACTGGGGACCAGAACCGATAAACTCATCTTT. This translates into CALAILLGTRTDKLIF.

There are a few counts of this clone. The V and J genes are TRDV1 and TRDJ1; the D gene is possibly TRDD2 (6 bases). The germline V gene has CDR1 TSWWSYY and CDR2 QGS. V was shortened by 1 base and J by 0 bases, with 30 bases between the two germline ends. The CDR3 runs to 22 residues. For the CDR3, the DNA is TGTGCTCTTGGGGAACCATCCTACGATGGTGGGGCCAGGAAAGGCTACACCGATAAACTCATCTTT. Its translation is CALGEPSYDGGARKGYTDKLIF.

V and J are TRDV1 and TRDJ1, with D unclear. Germline loops: CDR1 TSWWSYY, CDR2 QGS. Trimming took off 1 base at V and 0 bases at J, with 12 bases between the two ends. CDR3 length: 16 amino acids. The CDR3 DNA reads TGTGCTCTTGGGGAACCGTGGTCCATCAACACCGATAAACTCATCTTT. This translates into CALGEPWSINTDKLIF.

This rearrangement joins TRDV1 to TRDJ1; 13 bases are shared with TRDD3. No J segment appears in TCRdb, so it was assigned here by matching the sequence to germline. The CDR3 runs to 26 residues. Trimming took 1 base from V and 0 from J; bases not matched to a gene: 29. CDR1 is TSWWSYY and CDR2 is QGS in the germline V gene. In DNA form, the CDR3 reads TGTGCTCTTGGGGAACCGCACCGTCTCCCCGACTGGGGGATACGAGGGGATTATAGATACACCGATAAACTCATCTTT. Translation: CALGEPHRLPDWGIRGDYRYTDKLIF.

In its sample, this clone was seen a few times. This chain links TRDV1 with TRDJ1, with 9 bases fitting TRDD3. Germline V gene data show CDR1 as TSWWSYY and CDR2 as QGS. The junction had 17 bases not matched to a gene; V was cut back by 0 bases and J by 0 bases. The CDR3 runs to 21 residues. The CDR3 is CALGELYPREGIRGYTDKLIF. The CDR3 DNA reads as TGTGCTCTTGGGGAACTCTACCCCCGGGAGGGGATACGCGGGTACACCGATAAACTCATCTTT.

V is TRDV1 and J is TRDJ1; D might be TRDD2 or TRDD3, each matching 5 bases. The CDR3 consists of 22 residues. The germline V gene has CDR1 TSWWSYY and CDR2 QGS. Trimming cost V 1 base and J 1 base, with 31 bases left between them. The CDR3 nucleotides read TGTGCTCTTGGGGAACAACCTACGTTCGCTGGGACTCCACCGGGTATCACCGATAAACTCATCTTT. The encoded protein is CALGEQPTFAGTPPGITDKLIF.

V usage is TRDV1 and J usage is TRDJ1, with 10 bases that match TRDD3. Trimming took 0 bases from V and 1 from J; bases not matched to a gene: 20. There are 22 residues in the CDR3. In germline, CDR1 is TSWWSYY, CDR2 QGS. CDR3: CALGELPVLGDSGRRPTDKLIF. The CDR3 DNA sequence: TGTGCTCTTGGGGAACTTCCAGTACTGGGGGATTCGGGGCGCCGGCCCACCGATAAACTCATCTTT.

About this clone: A much more abundant neighbour one base away suggests this may be a read error. The chain combines TRDV2 with TRDJ1, with 10 bases that match TRDD3. From germline, CDR1 is GEAIGNYY and CDR2 EKD. The CDR3 contains 16 residues. In DNA form, the CDR3 reads TGTGCCTGTCAGGGGGATACGCCCCAGTACACCGATAAACCCATCTTT. Its protein product is CACQGDTPQYTDKPIF.

This clone turned up a few times. The rearrangement links TRDV1 to TRDJ1; 10 nucleotides align to TRDD3. This CDR3 region has 22 residues. The germline CDR1 and CDR2 sequences are TSWWSYY and QGS. V was clipped by 3 bases and J by 2 bases; unmatched bases: 24. The CDR3 nucleotides are TGTGCTCTTGGGGATCCAGTTTCCTTTTCAGAGTGGGGGATACCTGTAACCGATAAACTCATCTTT. This codes for CALGDPVSFSEWGIPVTDKLIF.